This TCR beta chain was profiled in a study of T cells in women clearing cervical HPV infection. Study in general: Cases' blood sampling followed lesion detection by median approximately 140 days (90 to 200).

Measured with immunoSEQ multiplex PCR; TCRdb has only the in-frame clones, and not every one. There are approximately 49,000 clones in the sample, with about 1.5% held by the top ten. CDR1 and CDR2 from the germline V gene are SGHRS and YFSETQ. J lost 5 bases, V lost 0 bases, and 3 bases had no gene match. CDR3 size: 14 residues. Regarding this clone: The antigen remains undetermined. The read halts 3 residues ahead of the CDR3 end, with the missing end drawn from the germline J gene.

General study results and limits: T-cell numbers per sample were unknown and may explain richness differences.

The rearrangement links TRBV5-1 to TRBJ2-5; 8 nucleotides align to TRBD2. The sequenced material came from blood buffy coat. The receptor was isolated from a woman between 18 and 69 years old with a cervical HPV16 infection that either progressed to CIN3+ or cleared (not recorded which). The CDR3 sequence is CASSLGLARETQYF. The part of the CDR3 DNA that was read is TGCGCCAGCAGCTTGGGACTAGCGAGGGAGACC.